This entry features one T cell receptor beta chain sequence. Its antigen is unknown. Assay used: immunoSEQ multiplex PCR; TCRdb lists only in-frame clones, some missing. This sample yields about 320,000 clones, of which about 82% are seen a single time; around 2% belongs to the top ten. This entry comes from a study of Ad26.COV2.S vaccination and SARS-CoV-2 variants. Study-wide points: Those who received vaccine or placebo ended up with similar non-spike TCR breadth. It was vaccine recipients, not placebo recipients, who had the higher spike-specific TCR breadth. Spike-specific CD8+ and CD4+ T cell responses reportedly showed substantial breadth after vaccination.

Treatment here: some 20 received Ad26.COV2.S at low or high dose, single or two shots; about 5 received placebo; per-sample allocation not given. Material that was analyzed had been drawn on day 63 after the first vaccine or placebo injection. Immunization relied on an Ad26 vector, which expressed Wuhan-strain SARS-CoV-2 spike. V lost 0 bases and J lost 3, with 6 bases in between. Germline V gene sequence: CDR1 MNHNS, CDR2 SASEGT. CDR3 size: 13 residues. The V call is TRBV6-1, the J call TRBJ2-7; no clear D gene. This clonotype was sampled from a person aged 18-60 years who received the Ad26.COV2.S COVID-19 vaccine or a placebo. The sample was peripheral blood, taken in a trial of Ad26.COV2.S vaccine versus placebo. CDR3 amino acids: CASSEAFFYEQYF. The CDR3 coding sequence is TGTGCCAGCAGTGAAGCTTTTTTCTACGAGCAGTACTTC.